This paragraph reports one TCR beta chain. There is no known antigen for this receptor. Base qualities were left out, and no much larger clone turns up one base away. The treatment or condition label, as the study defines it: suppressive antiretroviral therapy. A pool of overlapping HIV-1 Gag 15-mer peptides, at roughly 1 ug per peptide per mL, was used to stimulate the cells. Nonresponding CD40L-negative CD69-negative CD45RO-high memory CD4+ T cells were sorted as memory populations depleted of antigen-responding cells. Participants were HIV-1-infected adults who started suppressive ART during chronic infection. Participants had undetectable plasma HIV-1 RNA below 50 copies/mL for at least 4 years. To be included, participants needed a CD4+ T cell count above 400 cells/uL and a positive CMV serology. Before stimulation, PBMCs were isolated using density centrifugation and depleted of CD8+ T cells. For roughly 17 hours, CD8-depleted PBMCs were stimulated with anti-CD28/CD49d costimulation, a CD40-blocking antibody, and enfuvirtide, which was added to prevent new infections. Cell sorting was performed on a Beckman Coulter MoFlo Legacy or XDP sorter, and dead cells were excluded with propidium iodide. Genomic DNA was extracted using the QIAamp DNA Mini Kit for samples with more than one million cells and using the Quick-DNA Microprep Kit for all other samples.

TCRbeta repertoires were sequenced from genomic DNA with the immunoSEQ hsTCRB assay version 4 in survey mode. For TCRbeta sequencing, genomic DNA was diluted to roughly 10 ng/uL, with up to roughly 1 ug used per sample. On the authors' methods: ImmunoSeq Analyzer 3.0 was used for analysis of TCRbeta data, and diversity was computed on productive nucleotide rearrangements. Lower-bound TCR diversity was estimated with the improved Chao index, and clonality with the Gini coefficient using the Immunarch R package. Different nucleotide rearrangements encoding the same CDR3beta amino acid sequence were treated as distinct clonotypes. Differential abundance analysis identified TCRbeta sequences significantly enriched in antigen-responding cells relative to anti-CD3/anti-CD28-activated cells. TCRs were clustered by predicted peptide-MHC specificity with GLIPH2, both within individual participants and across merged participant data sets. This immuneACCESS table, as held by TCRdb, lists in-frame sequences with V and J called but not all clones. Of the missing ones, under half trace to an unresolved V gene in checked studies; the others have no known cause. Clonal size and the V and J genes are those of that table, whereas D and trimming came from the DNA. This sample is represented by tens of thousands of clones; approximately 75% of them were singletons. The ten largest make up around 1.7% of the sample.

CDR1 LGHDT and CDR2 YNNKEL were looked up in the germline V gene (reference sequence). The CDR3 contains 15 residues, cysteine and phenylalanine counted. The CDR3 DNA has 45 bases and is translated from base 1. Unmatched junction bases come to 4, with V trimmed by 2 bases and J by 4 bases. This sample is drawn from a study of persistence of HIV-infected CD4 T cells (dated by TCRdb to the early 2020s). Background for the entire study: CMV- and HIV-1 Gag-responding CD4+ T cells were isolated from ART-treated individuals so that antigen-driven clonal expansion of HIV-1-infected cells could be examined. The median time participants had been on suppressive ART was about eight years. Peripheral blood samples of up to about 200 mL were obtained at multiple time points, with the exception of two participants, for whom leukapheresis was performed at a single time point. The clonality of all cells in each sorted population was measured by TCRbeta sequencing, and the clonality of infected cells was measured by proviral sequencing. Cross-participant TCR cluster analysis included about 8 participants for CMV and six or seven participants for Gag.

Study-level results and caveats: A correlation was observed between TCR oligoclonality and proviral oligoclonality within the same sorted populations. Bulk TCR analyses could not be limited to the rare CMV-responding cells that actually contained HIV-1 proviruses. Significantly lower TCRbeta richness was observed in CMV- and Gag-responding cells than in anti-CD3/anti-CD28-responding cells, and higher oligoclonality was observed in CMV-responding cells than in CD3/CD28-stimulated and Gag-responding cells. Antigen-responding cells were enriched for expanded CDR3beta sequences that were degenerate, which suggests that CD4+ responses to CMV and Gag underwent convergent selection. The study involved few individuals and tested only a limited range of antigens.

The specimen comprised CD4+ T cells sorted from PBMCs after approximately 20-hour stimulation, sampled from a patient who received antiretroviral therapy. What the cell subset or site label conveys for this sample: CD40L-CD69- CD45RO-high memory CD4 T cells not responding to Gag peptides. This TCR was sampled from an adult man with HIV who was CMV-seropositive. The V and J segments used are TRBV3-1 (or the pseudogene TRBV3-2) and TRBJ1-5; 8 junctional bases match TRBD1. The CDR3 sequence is CASSQQGQGNQPQHF. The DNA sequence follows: TGTGCCAGCAGCCAACAAGGACAGGGTAATCAGCCCCAGCATTTT.